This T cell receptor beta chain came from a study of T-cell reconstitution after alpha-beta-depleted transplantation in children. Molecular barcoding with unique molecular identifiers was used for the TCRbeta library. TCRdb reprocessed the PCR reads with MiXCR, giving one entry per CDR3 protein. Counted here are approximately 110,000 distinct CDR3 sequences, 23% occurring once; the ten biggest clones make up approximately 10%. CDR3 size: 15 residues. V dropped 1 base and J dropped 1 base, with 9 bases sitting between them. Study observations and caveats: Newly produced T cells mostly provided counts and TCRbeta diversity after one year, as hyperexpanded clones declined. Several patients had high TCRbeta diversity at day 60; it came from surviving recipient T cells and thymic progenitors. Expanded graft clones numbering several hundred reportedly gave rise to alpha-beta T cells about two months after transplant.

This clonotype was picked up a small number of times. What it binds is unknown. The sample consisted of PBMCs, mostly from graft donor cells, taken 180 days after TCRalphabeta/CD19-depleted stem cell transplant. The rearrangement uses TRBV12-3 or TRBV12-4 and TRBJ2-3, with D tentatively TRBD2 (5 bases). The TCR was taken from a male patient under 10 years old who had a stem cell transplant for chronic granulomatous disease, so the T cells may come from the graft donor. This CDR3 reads CASSLGGPRTDTQYF. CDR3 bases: TGTGCCAGCAGTTTAGGCGGGCCACGCACAGATACGCAGTATTTT.